This T cell receptor beta chain was recovered during a study of beta chain features in type 1 diabetes. As concerns this clone: This sample includes further DNA sequences coding for the same CDR3.

Expressed TCRB transcripts got sequenced, as all isolated RNA was reverse transcribed. Libraries were prepared by immunoSEQ multiplex PCR; TCRdb keeps only in-frame clonotypes and omits some of them. Of over 700,000 clones in the sample, around a sixth are singletons; the top ten hold 0.02% to 0.025%. Germline V lookup: CDR1 SGHRS, CDR2 YFSETQ. The CDR3 runs 15 residues. V gave up 3 bases and J gave up 4 bases; unmatched junction bases: 3. The J gene is TRBJ2-1, the V gene TRBV5-1, with 11 bases identical to TRBD2. This receptor was identified in a woman under 30 in good health. The material sequenced was naive CD4+ T cells from blood. CDR3: CASSSLAGGYNEQFF. In nucleotides, the CDR3 is TGCGCCAGCAGCTCTTTAGCGGGAGGGTACAATGAGCAGTTCTTC.